A single sample is the source of the 23 T cell receptor beta chains below, sequenced in a study of PD-1 blockade in classical Hodgkin lymphoma. The time point is: newly diagnosed, previously untreated cHL patient sample. Assay: immunoSEQ multiplex PCR; the TCRdb copy retains only in-frame clones and omits some. The repertoire includes some 70,000 clones, roughly 92% of them detected once, and over 2.5% sits in the top ten. Sequencing was done on a sample of peripheral blood mononuclear cells (PBMCs). Source of these receptors: a human donor with classical Hodgkin lymphoma.

For the CDR3, the DNA is TGTGCCAGCAGCCCTCCGGGACTAGCGGGAGGGCAGAGCCAGTACTTC. Residues: CASSPPGLAGGQSQYF. The rearrangement uses TRBV7-2 and TRBJ2-5; 16 bases line up with TRBD2. V lost 5 bases and J lost 10; bases outside the gene matches: 10. This CDR3 contains 16 residues. Germline lookup yields CDR1 SGHTA and CDR2 FQGNSA.

CDR3 sequence reads: CASSAMEGPHLRNEQFF. The CDR3 DNA reads as TGTGCCAGCAGCGCAATGGAGGGCCCCCATTTGAGGAATGAGCAGTTCTTC. The chain combines TRBV9 with TRBJ2-1; tentatively, D is TRBD2 (6 bases). Germline values: CDR1 SGDLS, CDR2 YYNGEE. Deletions cut 3 bases from V and 7 bases from J, with 23 bases between. The length of the CDR3 is 17 residues. Looking up the rest from reference TRBV9 and TRBJ2-1 gives the full variable domain: DSGVTQTPKHLITATGQRVTLRCSPRSGDLSVYWYQQSLDQGLQFLIQYYNGEERAKGNILERFSAQQFPDLHSELNLSSLELGDSALYFCASSAMEGPHLRNEQFFGPGTRLTVL.

This chain uses TRBV19 with TRBJ2-1; TRBD2 is a possible D gene (5 bases). CDR1 LNHDA and CDR2 SQIVND come from the germline V gene (reference sequence). The CDR3 is 14 residues long. V was clipped by 10 bases and J by 6 bases, with 19 bases between them. CDR3 DNA: TGTGCCACCTCCCGGGCGGGTTTTCTCAATGAGCAGTTCTTC. Translation: CATSRAGFLNEQFF.

V and J are TRBV5-1 and TRBJ1-2; D is ambiguous. The ends were cut back, 4 bases at V and 0 bases at J, with 13 bases in the middle. Germline V CDR1 and CDR2: SGHRS, YFSETQ. CDR3 length equals 15 residues. Here the CDR3 DNA reads TGCGCCAGCAGCCGAACCGTACAGCCTAACTATGGCTACACCTTC. It encodes CASSRTVQPNYGYTF.

This chain joins TRBV19 and TRBJ1-2; D not resolved. In germline, CDR1 is LNHDA, CDR2 SQIVND (reference sequence). V gave up 6 bases and J gave up 6 bases, with 14 bases separating them. This CDR3 contains 13 residues. The CDR3 DNA sequence: TGTGCCAGTAGCCAAATCACAGCGGATGGCTACACCTTC. This sequence encodes CASSQITADGYTF.

V usage is TRBV5-8 and J usage is TRBJ2-5; 7 nucleotides match TRBD1. Germline CDR1 and CDR2: SGHTS and YDEGEE. V lost 4 bases and J lost 2; bases outside the gene matches: 8. The CDR3 has 15 amino acids. The CDR3 sequence: CASSITGASQETQYF. CDR3 in DNA: TGTGCCAGCAGCATAACAGGGGCGAGTCAAGAGACCCAGTACTTC. Looking up the rest from reference TRBV5-8 and TRBJ2-5 gives the full variable domain: EAGVTQSPTHLIKTRGQQATLRCSPISGHTSVYWYQQALGLGLQFLLWYDEGEERNRGNFPPRFSGRQFPNYSSELNVNALELEDSALYLCASSITGASQETQYFGPGTRLLVL.

This chain uses TRBV28 with TRBJ2-1; unclear D gene. The V end lost 7 bases, the J end lost 6 bases, and 16 bases lay between the germline ends. The CDR3 has 14 residues. Germline CDR1 is MDHEN and CDR2 is SYDVKM. The CDR3 DNA sequence: TGTGCCAGCACTGCCGCAGGAAAGCCCAATGAGCAGTTCTTC. Encoded protein: CASTAAGKPNEQFF.

This chain connects TRBV28 to TRBJ2-3; TRBD2 matches 8 bases. V was pared by 4 bases and J by 2 bases, with 8 bases of the junction left unmatched. This CDR3 region has 16 residues. Germline V lookup: CDR1 MDHEN, CDR2 SYDVKM. CDR3 bases: TGTGCCAGCAGTTCCCTTACGGGACTAGACACAGATACGCAGTATTTT. Amino acids: CASSSLTGLDTDTQYF.

V gene TRBV9 combines with J gene TRBJ2-2, with D tentatively TRBD2 (7 bases). The CDR3 is 15 amino acids. From germline, CDR1 is SGDLS and CDR2 YYNGEE. V shed 4 bases and J shed 3 bases, with 13 bases lying between them. DNA for the CDR3: TGTGCCAGCAGCCGCGGGGGCCCCTACACCGGGGAGCTGTTTTTT. It encodes CASSRGGPYTGELFF.

In the case of this clone: Germline is not matched at one junction end, which may reflect a read error. This chain connects TRBV11-2 to TRBJ2-1; 9 bases line up with TRBD1. The CDR3 sequence is 14 residues long. CDR1 and CDR2 (germline): SGHAT, FQNNGV. CDR3 in amino acids: CASSLQAQGAEEFF. The CDR3, as DNA: TGTGCCAGCAGCTTACAGGCACAGGGGGCTGAGGAGTTCTTC.

The V and J genes are TRBV5-1 and TRBJ2-7; 8 nucleotides agree with TRBD2. The CDR3 contains 14 residues. The J segment lost 0 bases and the V segment lost 4 bases, leaving 3 bases of the junction unmatched. Per the germline V gene, CDR1 is SGHRS and CDR2 is YFSETQ. This CDR3 is CASSSGGYSYEQYF. The CDR3 nucleotides are TGCGCCAGCAGCAGCGGGGGCTACTCCTACGAGCAGTACTTC.

V gene TRBV6-5 combines with J gene TRBJ1-6; D is unresolved. CDR3 size: 16 residues. The germline gives CDR1 MNHEY, CDR2 SVGAGI. Trimming took off 3 bases at V and 0 bases at J, with 9 bases between the two ends. The CDR3 coding sequence is TGTGCCAGCAGTTATACCGAAAGCTCCTATAATTCACCCCTCCACTTT. This sequence encodes CASSYTESSYNSPLHF.

CDR3 loop: CASSLGLAYEQFF. The CDR3 DNA follows: TGTGCCAGCAGCTTAGGGCTAGCCTATGAGCAGTTCTTC. V usage is TRBV11-3 and J usage is TRBJ2-1; tentatively, D is TRBD2 (5 bases). This CDR3 has 13 amino acids. V dropped 1 base and J dropped 8 bases, with 9 bases sitting between them. From germline, CDR1 is SGHNT and CDR2 YENEEA.

The chain employs TRBV18 and TRBJ2-7; 8 bases fit TRBD2. The CDR3 loop spans 15 amino acids. The V and J ends lost 3 bases and 5 bases, in that order; junction bases with no gene match: 9. Germline values: CDR1 KGHSH, CDR2 LQKENI. CDR3 sequence reads: CASSPLPGLGDEQYF. The CDR3 nucleotides read TGTGCCAGCTCACCGCTCCCGGGACTAGGGGACGAGCAGTACTTC.

V and J are TRBV6-5 and TRBJ1-1; TRBD1 aligns across 7 bases. Germline V gene data show CDR1 as MNHEY and CDR2 as SVGAGI. CDR3 length: 15 amino acids. V dropped 6 bases and J dropped 6; count of bases not matched to a gene: 13. CDR3 in amino acids: CASSPGTTGTPEAFF. The CDR3 DNA reads as TGTGCCAGCAGCCCCGGGACGACAGGGACCCCTGAAGCTTTCTTT.

This chain connects TRBV5-1 to TRBJ1-1, with D unresolved. Trimming stripped 4 bases from V and 0 bases from J, with 10 bases between. This CDR3 is 14 amino acids long. The germline CDR1 and CDR2 sequences are SGHRS and YFSETQ. CDR3 coding DNA: TGCGCCAGCAGCAACGGACTTTTGAACACTGAAGCTTTCTTT. It encodes CASSNGLLNTEAFF.

The chain carries TRBV6-5 and TRBJ2-2; D could derive from TRBD1 or TRBD2 (6 bases each). Trimming shortened V by 2 bases and J by 1 base, and 11 bases separated the two germline ends. This CDR3 spans 16 amino acids. Germline lookup yields CDR1 MNHEY and CDR2 SVGAGI. Here the CDR3 reads CASSYPQGGNTGELFF. DNA for the CDR3: TGTGCCAGCAGTTACCCACAGGGAGGGAACACCGGGGAGCTGTTTTTT.

The chain is built from TRBV5-1 and TRBJ2-2, with D hard to call. The length of the CDR3 is 14 residues. Germline lookup yields CDR1 SGHRS and CDR2 YFSETQ. The ends were cut back, 5 bases at V and 0 bases at J, with 8 bases in the middle. The CDR3 spells CASRRIPNTGELFF. Here the CDR3 DNA reads TGCGCCAGCAGGCGAATTCCGAACACCGGGGAGCTGTTTTTT.

This clone is a singleton in its sample. V gene TRBV28 combines with J gene TRBJ2-3; the match to TRBD2 covers 9 bases. The CDR3 is 15 residues long. Unmatched junction bases numbered 8, after V lost 7 bases and J lost 3 bases. Germline CDR1 is MDHEN and CDR2 is SYDVKM. CDR3 in amino acids: CASTPQAGGTDTQYF. The CDR3, as DNA: TGTGCCAGCACCCCTCAGGCGGGAGGGACAGATACGCAGTATTTT.

The CDR3 loop is CASSLEGTKDQPQHF. The CDR3 DNA sequence: TGCGCCAGCAGCTTGGAGGGGACAAAAGATCAGCCCCAGCATTTT. This rearrangement joins TRBV5-1 to TRBJ1-5, with D tentatively TRBD1 (6 bases). Trimming removed 0 bases at V and 5 bases at J, with 12 bases between. This CDR3 has 15 residues. Looked up from germline, CDR1 is SGHRS and CDR2 is YFSETQ.

This chain joins TRBV2 and TRBJ1-2, with TRBD1 matching over 8 bases. CDR1 and CDR2 from the germline V gene are SNHLY and FYNNEI. After removal of 5 bases from V and 7 bases from J, the junction contained 6 bases not matched to a gene. The CDR3 loop spans 13 amino acids. Here the CDR3 DNA reads TGTGCCAGCAGTACCGGACAGGGTATTGGCTACACCTTC. Translating it yields CASSTGQGIGYTF.

V gene TRBV7-2 combines with J gene TRBJ2-2; the D gene is possibly TRBD2 (6 bases). Germline CDR1 SGHTA, CDR2 FQGNSA. The CDR3 has 18 amino acids. The V end lost 5 bases, the J end lost 0 bases, and 19 bases lay between the germline ends. Written as DNA, the CDR3 is TGTGCCAGCAGCGGCTCCACTAAGGCGGGACCGAACACCGGGGAGCTGTTTTTT. Translated: CASSGSTKAGPNTGELFF.

This chain joins TRBV7-8 and TRBJ1-5, with TRBD1 identical over 7 bases. The CDR3 covers 16 residues. Germline CDR1 SGHVS, CDR2 FQNEAQ. Losses at the gene ends were 2 bases for V and 3 bases for J; bases not matched to a gene: 7. The CDR3 here is CASSLSADRANQPQHF. The CDR3 bases are TGTGCCAGCAGCTTATCGGCCGACAGGGCCAATCAGCCCCAGCATTTT.